This T cell receptor beta chain was recorded in a study of blood T cells in healthy people across ages. This clonotype has more than one count but fewer than ten. CDR1 and CDR2 (germline): SEHNR, FQNEAQ (reference sequence). The CDR3 has 14 residues. Trimming removed 1 base from V and 13 bases from J, with 16 bases in between. Next came a second PCR, run for about 6 to 12 cycles, which used a sample-barcoded 5' primer along with a J-beta primer mix. Researchers report that each sample yielded at least 2.5 million CDR3-containing paired-end reads. MiXCR, run by TCRdb on the 5' RACE reads, gives a single entry per CDR3 protein. This sample has about 1.7 million distinct CDR3 sequences, with approximately 30% found just once.

The sample taken for sequencing was blood. The source of this sequence is a woman aged 30 to 39 in good health. V and J are TRBV7-9 and TRBJ1-4; weak D call: TRBD1 (5 bases). Here the CDR3 DNA reads TGTGCCAGCAGCTTAGGTTTAAAGGGGCCTAGACTGTTTTTT. It specifies CASSLGLKGPRLFF.